This T cell receptor (beta chain) was found in a study of neurological immune-mediated disorders (dated by TCRdb to between 2017 and 2020). As for the study more broadly: Among the roughly 35 multiple sclerosis patients, around 30 had relapsing-remitting MS and 3 had secondary progressive MS. The study compared peripheral blood TCR-beta repertoires of HTLV-I-associated myelopathy (HAM/TSP) patients, multiple sclerosis patients and healthy controls using UMI-based sequencing. Alongside PBMC samples, the set of about 100 TCR-beta libraries contained longitudinal samples, technical triplicates, and paired CD4+ and CD8+ T-cell subsets that had been sorted. The cohort comprised about 68 subjects: around 15 HAM/TSP patients, 35 or so multiple sclerosis patients and approximately 20 healthy controls.

Libraries from unsorted PBMCs were made from 2 million PBMCs kept in RNAlater at -80 degrees C until RNA extraction. The multiple sclerosis patients were enrolled in a US clinical protocol that used magnetic resonance imaging to evaluate disease progression. Peripheral blood was subjected to Ficoll-Hypaque density gradient centrifugation to isolate PBMCs, which were then cryopreserved in liquid nitrogen. Trimming takes 3 bases off V and 2 bases off J; junction bases not matched to a gene: 4. From the cysteine through the phenylalanine, the CDR3 covers 15 amino acids. Only the CDR3 DNA is retained, 45 bases long and in frame from the first base. This clonotype was counted at least ten times. What this receptor recognizes is not known. No per-base quality is available; no much larger clone lies one base away. The full study reports these points: No clinical or MRI features were associated with the MS cluster, and the authors said that larger cohorts are needed. In a phylogenetic analysis, the repertoires of 18 out of 34 MS patients fell into a single cluster of related CDR3 sequences, pointing to a possible signature at the repertoire level. No identical CDR3 amino acid sequences were shared among expanded clones across subjects, suggesting private TCR-beta repertoires in all groups. TCR clonal expansion was highest in HAM/TSP patients and lowest in MS patients, with MS patients falling below even healthy controls.

cDNA synthesis used template-switch 5'RACE with a primer carrying a 10-nucleotide random unique molecular identifier tagging each TCR transcript. Each sequencing run produced over 180 million TCR-beta sequences covering 15-18 subjects. The RNeasy kit was used for extraction of total RNA. Using the KAPA Real-time Library Amplification kit, TCR-beta VDJ regions were amplified with primers for the TCR constant region and the 5'RACE anchor. Sample indexes and Illumina adaptors were added in a first PCR, after which library yield was increased in a second PCR. After Ampure bead purification, the TCR product of roughly 650 bp was size-selected on a 2% E-gel SizeSelection system. Before pooling, library quality was checked on a Bioanalyzer, concentration was measured with Qubit, and libraries were quantified with the Kapa Library Quantification kit. Paired-end 2 x 150 bp sequencing of the libraries was performed on an Illumina HiSeq 2500. To increase sequence diversity, roughly 25-31% phiX was spiked into each library pool. Processing in the source paper ran as follows. Quality-filtered reads were processed with the UMI-based MiGEC pipeline, and over 75% of raw TCR sequences were removed by the MiGEC pipeline during error correction. IMGT germline references were used for alignment of VDJ genes, and clonotypes were defined by a unique CDR3 amino acid sequence together with V-J genes. Clonal expansion, Shannon diversity and CDR3 relatedness (CalcPairwiseDistances, ClusterSamples) were evaluated with VDJtools, and phylogenetic trees were built with CLCbio workbench. Using coefficient-of-variation modelling across technical triplicates, the study counted a clone as expanded if it had at least 8 unique UMIs. In TCRdb, the public reads were trimmed at Q25 with fastp and aligned with MiXCR, with productive beta chains retained. Rows matching on CDR3 protein sequence are summarized as one entry with the most common DNA and genes. TCRdb, not the original authors, processed these V and J calls. The sample table contains tens of thousands of distinct CDR3 sequences; only one count was recorded for just over 2.5% of them. The ten largest make up 0.9% to 1.4% of the sample.

The clonotype comes from a young woman with multiple sclerosis. The sequence links TRBV12-3 or TRBV12-4 to TRBJ2-1; 7 of the junction bases match TRBD2. Sequenced sample: PBMCs. The CDR3 in this case is CASSFLAGAYNEQFF. DNA sequence: TGTGCCAGCAGTTTTTTGGCGGGAGCCTACAATGAGCAGTTCTTC.